These 29 T cell receptor beta chains were sequenced from one sample in a study of response to subunit inactivated influenza vaccine. TCRdb re-analysed the RT-PCR reads in MiXCR, keeping a single row per CDR3 protein. Altogether 700,000 to 900,000 distinct CDR3 sequences are present, around 20% being singletons, with the ten largest covering roughly 10%. Sequenced here: PBMCs from blood, sampled around 5 days after vaccination. The receptors originated from a middle-aged man who received an inactivated influenza vaccine.

This clonotype was observed at least ten times. This chain links TRBV12-3 or TRBV12-4 with TRBJ2-1; 10 nucleotides agree with TRBD2. The CDR3 has 14 residues. After removal of 7 bases from V and 4 bases from J, the junction contained 4 bases not matched to a gene. Written as DNA, the CDR3 is TGTGCCAGCACCGGGACTAGCGCATACAATGAGCAGTTCTTC. Encoded protein: CASTGTSAYNEQFF.

This clonotype was seen a handful of times. This chain connects TRBV7-9 to TRBJ1-1; no reliable D call. The germline V gene encodes CDR1 SEHNR and CDR2 FQNEAQ (reference sequence). CDR3 length: 12 amino acids. With 3 bases removed from V and 8 bases from J, the gap between germline ends came to 10 bases. This chain's CDR3 is CASSFRVGEAFF. As DNA, the CDR3 is TGTGCCAGCAGCTTTCGGGTAGGGGAAGCTTTCTTT.

The chain employs TRBV5-1 and TRBJ2-3; D is possibly TRBD1 (6 bases). V was cut by 1 base and J by 4 bases, with 13 bases left in between. The CDR3 runs 15 residues. CDR1 is SGHRS and CDR2 is YFSETQ in the germline V gene. In DNA, the CDR3 is TGCGCCAGCAGCTTGACAGGGTATGGCCCAGATACGCAGTATTTT. Translation: CASSLTGYGPDTQYF. Based on the CDR3 plus reference TRBV5-1 and TRBJ2-3, the full variable domain is KAGVTQTPRYLIKTRGQQVTLSCSPISGHRSVSWYQQTPGQGLQFLFEYFSETQRNKGNFPGRFSGRQFSNSRSEMNVSTLELGDSALYLCASSLTGYGPDTQYFGPGTRLTVL.

This clonotype was detected a few times. This sequence joins TRBV10-3 and TRBJ2-7, with no clear D. Trimming shortened V by 6 bases and J by 0 bases, and 12 bases separated the two germline ends. The CDR3 is 14 residues long. CDR1 is ENHRY, CDR2 SYGVKD, per germline. CDR3 loop: CAIRYGSDSYEQYF. CDR3 sequence (DNA): TGTGCCATCAGGTACGGGTCCGACTCCTACGAGCAGTACTTC.

V and J are TRBV20-1 and TRBJ2-7; 8 nucleotides line up with TRBD1. Germline V lookup: CDR1 DFQATT, CDR2 SNEGSKA (reference sequence). The ends lost 3 bases at V and 4 bases at J; junction bases unmatched: 8. This CDR3 spans 14 amino acids. The CDR3, as DNA: TGCAGTGCTAGTAACCGGGACAGGTTGTACGAGCAGTACTTC. Protein: CSASNRDRLYEQYF.

The chain has TRBV3-1 and TRBJ1-5; a possible D gene is TRBD1 (6 bases). V was clipped by 5 bases and J by 4 bases, with 15 bases between them. The CDR3 loop spans 15 amino acids. Germline V gene sequence: CDR1 LGHDT, CDR2 YNNKEL (reference sequence). DNA of the CDR3: TGTGCCAGCAGCTGGTTGGACAGAGGGAATCAGCCCCAGCATTTT. This codes for CASSWLDRGNQPQHF.

This clonotype was observed a single time. The rearrangement links TRBV5-1 to TRBJ2-1, with TRBD2 matching over 11 bases. The length of the CDR3 is 15 residues. V was clipped by 0 bases and J by 7 bases; unmatched bases: 3. Germline-derived CDR1 and CDR2 are SGHRS and YFSETQ. DNA of the CDR3: TGCGCCAGCAGCTTGGCGACTAGCGGGGTGAATGAGCAGTTCTTC. Translated: CASSLATSGVNEQFF. The variable domain in full, with the rest retrieved from reference TRBV5-1 and TRBJ2-1, is KAGVTQTPRYLIKTRGQQVTLSCSPISGHRSVSWYQQTPGQGLQFLFEYFSETQRNKGNFPGRFSGRQFSNSRSEMNVSTLELGDSALYLCASSLATSGVNEQFFGPGTRLTVL.

This clonotype was recorded a few times. The V gene is TRBV5-1, the J gene TRBJ2-1; D might be TRBD1 (5 bases). V lost 6 bases and J lost 9, with 10 bases in between. The CDR3 loop spans 11 amino acids. The germline CDR1 and CDR2 sequences are SGHRS and YFSETQ. CDR3 DNA: TGCGCCAGCACCCTTCAGGGTGAGCAGTTCTTC. It is translated as CASTLQGEQFF.

This clonotype showed up just a few times. The V gene is TRBV7-8, the J gene TRBJ2-7; D not resolved. There are 16 residues in the CDR3. The germline V gene encodes CDR1 SGHVS and CDR2 FQNEAQ. Trimming left V 3 bases short and J 7 bases short, with 22 bases between. Here the CDR3 DNA reads TGTGCCAGCAGCTTCCGGGTCTCCCAAACTACGAGGGAGCAGTACTTC. As protein: CASSFRVSQTTREQYF.

The CDR3 region is CASSPRGTPNQPQHF. The DNA for the CDR3 is TGTGCCAGCTCACCACGGGGGACCCCGAATCAGCCCCAGCATTTT. The V and J genes are TRBV18 and TRBJ1-5; a weak D match, TRBD1 (5 bases). CDR1 is KGHSH and CDR2 is LQKENI in the germline V gene. Trimming stripped 1 base from V and 4 bases from J, with 11 bases between. The length of the CDR3 is 15 residues.

The V gene is TRBV7-9, the J gene TRBJ2-3, with D tentatively TRBD2 (7 bases). V dropped 1 base and J dropped 2 bases, with 13 bases sitting between them. The CDR3 sequence is 16 residues long. The germline V gene has CDR1 SEHNR and CDR2 FQNEAQ (reference sequence). CDR3 sequence reads: CASSLGGGANTDTQYF. CDR3 sequence (DNA): TGTGCCAGCAGCTTAGGTGGGGGGGCCAACACAGATACGCAGTATTTT.

This sequence joins TRBV11-2 and TRBJ2-1; 9 bases fit TRBD2. The CDR3 consists of 16 residues. The germline V gene encodes CDR1 SGHAT and CDR2 FQNNGV. Trimming at V came to 6 bases and at J to 6 bases, leaving 12 bases not matched to a gene. The CDR3 sequence is CASRPFFSGSGNEQFF. The CDR3 bases are TGTGCCAGCAGGCCGTTCTTTAGCGGGAGTGGCAATGAGCAGTTCTTC.

The chain couples TRBV4-3 to TRBJ2-3; 9 bases match TRBD2. The CDR3 sequence is 16 residues long. Germline V gene data show CDR1 as LGHNA and CDR2 as YSLEER. Trimming cost V 4 bases and J 0 bases; bases outside gene matches: 5. The CDR3, as DNA: TGCGCCAGCAGCCCCCGACTAGCGGCGAGCACAGATACGCAGTATTTT. It is translated as CASSPRLAASTDTQYF.

This clonotype was observed a few times. The chain combines TRBV5-4 with TRBJ2-7, with 11 nucleotides matching TRBD1. Germline CDR1 SGHNT, CDR2 YYREEE (reference sequence). The CDR3 spans 15 residues. Trimming took 4 bases from V and 2 from J; bases not matched to a gene: 5. The CDR3 nucleotides are TGTGCCAGCAGCCGCCGGGACAGGGGGACCTACGAGCAGTACTTC. Translating gives CASSRRDRGTYEQYF. Full variable domain (outside the CDR3, taken from reference TRBV5-4 and TRBJ2-7): ETGVTQSPTHLIKTRGQQVTLRCSSQSGHNTVSWYQQALGQGPQFIFQYYREEENGRGNFPPRFSGLQFPNYSSELNVNALELDDSALYLCASSRRDRGTYEQYFGPGTRLTVT.

This clonotype came up a few times. The chain combines TRBV6-5 with TRBJ2-2, with unresolved D. V dropped 5 bases and J dropped 12 bases, with 10 bases sitting between them. Germline V CDR1 and CDR2: MNHEY, SVGAGI. The length of the CDR3 is 11 residues. The CDR3 sequence is CASSTLGQLFF. The DNA for the CDR3 is TGTGCCAGCAGTACACTGGGTCAGCTGTTTTTT.

This clonotype has a handful of counts. The V gene is TRBV20-1, the J gene TRBJ1-2, with 7 bases that match TRBD1. This CDR3 has 16 amino acids. Germline CDR1 reads DFQATT; CDR2 reads SNEGSKA (reference sequence). Trimming removed 0 bases from V and 4 bases from J; junction bases left unmatched: 11. CDR3 loop: CSARDLGRGLFYGYTF. The CDR3 DNA sequence: TGCAGTGCTAGAGATTTGGGGAGGGGGCTTTTCTATGGCTACACCTTC.

This chain joins TRBV30 and TRBJ1-1, with a tentative D call TRBD1 (5 bases). The CDR3 sequence is 13 residues long. Germline assignment: CDR1 GTSNPN and CDR2 SVGIG (reference sequence). The ends were cut back, 5 bases at V and 6 bases at J, with 16 bases in the middle. The CDR3 sequence: CAWDSGLMAEAFF. For the CDR3, the DNA is TGTGCCTGGGACTCGGGACTAATGGCTGAAGCTTTCTTT.

This clonotype was counted a few times. This chain connects TRBV28 to TRBJ2-7; maybe TRBD1 (5 bases). V lost 4 bases to trimming and J lost 4 bases, with 20 bases between them. The CDR3 extends over 16 amino acids. CDR1 MDHEN and CDR2 SYDVKM come from the germline V gene. In DNA form, the CDR3 reads TGTGCCAGCAGTTCCACCCTCACCGACAGAATATACGAGCAGTACTTC. This encodes CASSSTLTDRIYEQYF.

There are a few counts of this clonotype. V gene TRBV12-3 or TRBV12-4 combines with J gene TRBJ1-5; tentatively, D is TRBD1 (5 bases). V was trimmed by 5 bases and J by 4 bases, leaving 12 bases between them. The CDR3 has 14 amino acids. The CDR3 DNA sequence: TGTGCCAGCAGTGGGGCAGGGAGAAATCAGCCCCAGCATTTT. This encodes CASSGAGRNQPQHF.

This clonotype was seen only a few times. V is TRBV10-1 and J is TRBJ1-1; 8 nucleotides agree with TRBD1. The junction had 4 bases not matched to a gene; V was cut back by 1 base and J by 6 bases. This CDR3 spans 14 amino acids. Germline loops: CDR1 WNHNN, CDR2 SYGVQD (reference sequence). CDR3 region: CASSEYPGGPEAFF. The CDR3, as DNA: TGCGCCAGCAGTGAGTACCCAGGGGGCCCTGAAGCTTTCTTT.

Written as DNA, the CDR3 is TGCAGTGCTAAGGACAGGGGGGCCACAGATACGCAGTATTTT. Its protein is CSAKDRGATDTQYF. This rearrangement joins TRBV20-1 to TRBJ2-3, with TRBD1 matching 10 bases. The CDR3 sequence is 14 residues long. Looked up from germline, CDR1 is DFQATT and CDR2 is SNEGSKA (reference sequence). V shed 4 bases and J 2 bases; nucleotides not matched to a gene: 3.

This CDR3 reads CASSHRGSGHPYF. The CDR3 region has the DNA TGTGCCAGCAGTCACCGGGGCTCCGGCCATCCATACTTC. This chain connects TRBV12-3 or TRBV12-4 to TRBJ2-7; D tentatively reads TRBD1 or TRBD2 (5 bases each). Between the trimmed V and J ends, which lost 5 bases and 13 bases, there was a span of 21 bases. The CDR3 has 13 residues.

The chain joins TRBV7-9 to TRBJ2-2, with D possibly being TRBD1 or TRBD2 (5 bases each). Deletions cut 3 bases from V and 0 bases from J, with 11 bases between. Germline loops: CDR1 SEHNR, CDR2 FQNEAQ (reference sequence). CDR3 length: 16 residues. The DNA of the CDR3 is TGTGCCAGCAGCTTTCACGGGGCCTCGAACACCGGGGAGCTGTTTTTT. Its translation is CASSFHGASNTGELFF.

Many counts were recorded for this clonotype. This chain links TRBV20-1 with TRBJ2-5; the D gene is possibly TRBD2 (7 bases). Germline CDR1 DFQATT, CDR2 SNEGSKA (reference sequence). The V end lost 6 bases, the J end lost 2 bases, and 19 bases lay between the germline ends. This CDR3 is 15 amino acids long. CDR3 in amino acids: CSARPSAGAQETQYF. CDR3 in DNA: TGCAGTGCCAGACCCTCTGCGGGGGCGCAAGAGACCCAGTACTTC.

The chain carries TRBV29-1 and TRBJ2-3, with TRBD2 identical over 10 bases. The CDR3 extends over 16 amino acids. V trimming: 7 bases; J trimming: 4 bases; junction bases outside the gene matches: 14. Germline V gene data show CDR1 as SQVTM and CDR2 as ANQGSEA. The CDR3 nucleotides read TGCAGCGGACAGTGGGGTAGCGGGAGGATCGCAGATACGCAGTATTTT. As protein: CSGQWGSGRIADTQYF.

The genes are TRBV4-3 and TRBJ1-5; D ambiguous. Germline loops: CDR1 LGHNA, CDR2 YSLEER. The CDR3 runs to 15 residues. V was shortened by 1 base and J by 2 bases, with 9 bases between the two germline ends. CDR3 DNA sequence: TGCGCCAGCAGCCAAGGGGGAAATGGCAATCAGCCCCAGCATTTT. This encodes CASSQGGNGNQPQHF.

This clonotype was detected a few times. This chain links TRBV7-8 with TRBJ2-7; TRBD1 agrees at 7 bases. Looked up from germline, CDR1 is SGHVS and CDR2 is FQNEAQ. This CDR3 region has 12 residues. J gave up 13 bases and V 3 bases, and 9 bases lay outside the gene matches. The CDR3 spells CASSLGDGQAYF. For the CDR3, the DNA is TGTGCCAGCAGCTTGGGGGATGGACAGGCCTACTTC.

The gene calls are TRBV5-4 and TRBJ2-1; 10 nucleotides match TRBD2. This CDR3 comprises 22 residues. From germline, CDR1 is SGHNT and CDR2 YYREEE (reference sequence). V lost 0 bases to trimming and J lost 0 bases; unmatched junction nucleotides: 18. The CDR3 region has the DNA TGTGCCAGCAGCTTGGGAGGTGTGCGGTTTGCTAGCGGGAGCTTCTCCTACAATGAGCAGTTCTTC. It translates to CASSLGGVRFASGSFSYNEQFF.

This chain connects TRBV3-1 to TRBJ1-2; no clear D gene. Germline V CDR1 and CDR2: LGHDT, YNNKEL (reference sequence). CDR3 size: 12 residues. Trimming removed 5 bases at V and 4 bases at J, with 8 bases between. CDR3 in amino acids: CASSKEGYGYTF. DNA for the CDR3: TGTGCCAGCAGCAAGGAGGGCTATGGCTACACCTTC.